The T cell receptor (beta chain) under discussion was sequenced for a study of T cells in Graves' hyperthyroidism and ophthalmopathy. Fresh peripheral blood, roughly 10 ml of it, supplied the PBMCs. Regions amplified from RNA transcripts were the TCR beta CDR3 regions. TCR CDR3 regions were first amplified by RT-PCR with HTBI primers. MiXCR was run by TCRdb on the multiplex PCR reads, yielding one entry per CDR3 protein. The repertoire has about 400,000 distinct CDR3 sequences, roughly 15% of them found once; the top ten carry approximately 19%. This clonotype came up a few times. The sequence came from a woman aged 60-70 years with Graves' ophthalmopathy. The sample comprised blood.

The CDR3 DNA follows: TGCGCCAGCAGTGAGGTGGGGGGACAGGCCTCGGGCACAGATACGCAGTATTTT. This codes for CASSEVGGQASGTDTQYF. The chain has TRBV10-1 and TRBJ2-3, with 8 bases fitting TRBD1. Germline V CDR1 and CDR2: WNHNN, SYGVQD (reference sequence). This CDR3 has 18 amino acids. V was pared by 2 bases and J by 1 base, with 11 bases of the junction left unmatched.